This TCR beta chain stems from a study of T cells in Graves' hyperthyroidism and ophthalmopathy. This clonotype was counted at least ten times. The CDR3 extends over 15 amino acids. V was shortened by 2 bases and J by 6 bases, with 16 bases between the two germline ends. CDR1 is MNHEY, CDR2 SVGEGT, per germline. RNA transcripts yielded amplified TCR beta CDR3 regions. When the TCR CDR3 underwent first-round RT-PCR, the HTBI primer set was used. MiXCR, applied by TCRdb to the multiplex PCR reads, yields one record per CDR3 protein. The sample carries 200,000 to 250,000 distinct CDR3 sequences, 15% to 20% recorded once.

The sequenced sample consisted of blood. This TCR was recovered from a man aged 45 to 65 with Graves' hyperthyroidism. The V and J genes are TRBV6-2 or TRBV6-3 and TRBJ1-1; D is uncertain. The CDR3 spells CASSYPGVNGPEAFF. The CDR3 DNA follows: TGTGCCAGCAGTTACCCCGGGGTTAACGGTCCTGAAGCTTTCTTT.